The rows below give T cell receptor beta chains drawn from one sample of a study of glioma-infiltrating T cells after dendritic cell vaccination. Sequenced by immunoSEQ multiplex PCR; TCRdb stores in-frame clones only, minus some. The sample yields over 55,000 clones, roughly 80% seen once. The sample in question was blood, obtained after dendritic cell vaccination. These receptors were obtained from a human donor with glioblastoma. CDR3s include the opening cysteine and the closing phenylalanine or tryptophan. D genes are given only for firm matches. Size is stated for part of the rows, as once, few or many counts, or as a class when the clone is expanded.

V	size	D	J	DNA	CDR3
TRBV10-1	NA	NA	TRBJ2-7	TGCGCCAGCCCCCTCCCGGTGGGCGGGGACTCCTACGAGCAGTACTTC	CASPLPVGGDSYEQYF
TRBV11-3	NA	TRBD2	TRBJ2-5	TGTGCCAGCAGCTTAGGGTTTCGGCAGGGAGGGGAGACCCAGTACTTC	CASSLGFRQGGETQYF
TRBV7-9	NA	NA	TRBJ1-2	TGTGCCAGCAGCTTAAGTACAGGCGTCTATGGCTACACCTTC	CASSLSTGVYGYTF
TRBV18	NA	NA	TRBJ2-7	TGTGCCAGCTCAACTTCCTACGAGCAGTACTTC	CASSTSYEQYF
TRBV4-2	NA	TRBD1	TRBJ1-1	TGTGCCAGCAGCCAAACAGGGGAGACTGAAGCTTTCTTT	CASSQTGETEAFF
TRBV28	few	NA	TRBJ2-5	TGTGCCAGCAGTTTAGAGGGATCGAAGACCCAGTACTTC	CASSLEGSKTQYF
TRBV5-1	NA	TRBD2	TRBJ2-3	TGCGCCAGCAGCGGGTCTAGCGGGAGCACAGATACGCAGTATTTT	CASSGSSGSTDTQYF
TRBV5-6	NA	TRBD2	TRBJ2-3	TGTGCCAGCAGCTCTGCTAGCGGGGGGGGACAGTCGCAGTATTTT	CASSSASGGGQSQYF
TRBV7-2	once	TRBD2	TRBJ2-7	TGTGCCAGCAGCTTGGGGACTAGCGGGGGATACGAGCAGTACTTC	CASSLGTSGGYEQYF
TRBV28	NA	NA	TRBJ1-3	TGTGCCAGCAGTTTACCCCAGACTCTTAACTCTGGAAACACCATATATTTT	CASSLPQTLNSGNTIYF
TRBV7-9	NA	TRBD1	TRBJ1-1	TGTGCCAGCAGCCACCGGGACAGTGCCACTGAAGCTTTCTTT	CASSHRDSATEAFF
TRBV5-4	NA	NA	TRBJ1-2	TGTGCCAGCAGCTTGGGAGGGGGAATGGACTATGGCTACACCTTC	CASSLGGGMDYGYTF
TRBV7-2	once	TRBD1	TRBJ1-2	TGTGCCAGCAGCTTAATGAGAGCGACAGGGGACTCTTATGGCTACACCTTC	CASSLMRATGDSYGYTF
TRBV10-3	few	NA	TRBJ1-3	TGTGCCATCAGTGAACTGGGGGCTCAGGAAGACACCATATATTTT	CAISELGAQEDTIYF
TRBV19	NA	TRBD1	TRBJ1-5	TGTGCCAGTACCGGGACAGGGGTTGGGCAGCCCCAGCATTTT	CASTGTGVGQPQHF
TRBV19	NA	TRBD1	TRBJ1-2	TGTGCCAGTAGTACACCGGGACAGGGGAACTATGGCTACACCTTC	CASSTPGQGNYGYTF
TRBV4-3	NA	NA	TRBJ2-5	TGCGCCAGCAGCCAATTGCTACTACAAGAGACCCAGTACTTC	CASSQLLLQETQYF
TRBV7-9	once	NA	TRBJ1-2	TGTGCCAGCAGCACCGCCGGACAGAGTTTTGGGTATGGCTACACCTTC	CASSTAGQSFGYGYTF
TRBV13	NA	NA	TRBJ1-1	TGTGCCAGCAGCTTAGTCCGGAACACTGAAGCTTTCTTT	CASSLVRNTEAFF
TRBV2	NA	NA	TRBJ2-5	TGTGCCAGCAGTAGCATACCAGAGACCCAGTACTTC	CASSSIPETQYF
TRBV19	NA	TRBD1	TRBJ1-6	TGTGCCAGTAGTATAGAGGGACAGGGGTTTTGGTCACCCCTCCACTTT	CASSIEGQGFWSPLHF
TRBV5-4	NA	TRBD1	TRBJ2-1	TGTGCCAGCGAGACAGGGAGATACAATGAGCAGTTCTTC	CASETGRYNEQFF
TRBV4-1	NA	NA	TRBJ2-7	TGCGCCAGCAGCCAAGGCCTGTCCGACACCTACGAGCAGTACTTC	CASSQGLSDTYEQYF
TRBV19	few	NA	TRBJ1-2	TGTGCCAGTACTCCGCGCGGGACCGCTGGCTACACCTTC	CASTPRGTAGYTF
TRBV7-3	NA	TRBD1	TRBJ2-7	TGTGCCAGCAGCCCCCGGGACAGGGAGGACGAGCAGTACTTC	CASSPRDREDEQYF
TRBV11-3	NA	TRBD2	TRBJ2-7	TGTGCCAGCAGCTTAGCCGGGACTAGCGGGGTCTACGAGCAGTACTTC	CASSLAGTSGVYEQYF
TRBV15	NA	NA	TRBJ2-5	TGTGCCACCAGCAGAGATATGGCAGGAGGAGAGACCCAGTACTTC	CATSRDMAGGETQYF
TRBV30	NA	NA	TRBJ1-5	TGTGCCTGGAGTGTAAGGGGCGGCCAGCCCCAGCATTTT	CAWSVRGGQPQHF
TRBV30	NA	NA	TRBJ1-2	TGTGCCTGGAGACGGGGGGGGGTGTTCTATGGCTACACCTTC	CAWRRGGVFYGYTF
TRBV7-9	NA	NA	TRBJ2-2	TGTGCCAGCAGCTTAGTAGGGGCCGGGGAGCTGTTTTTT	CASSLVGAGELFF
TRBV5-1	NA	NA	TRBJ2-2	TGCGCCAGCAGGGAGGACTTATTCACCGGGGAGCTGTTTTTT	CASREDLFTGELFF
TRBV25-1	NA	TRBD1	TRBJ1-2	TGTGCCAGCGCCGGGACAGGGGCGTCTAGCTATGGCTACACCTTC	CASAGTGASSYGYTF
TRBV7-3	once	TRBD2	TRBJ2-1	TGTGCCAGCAGCTTAACGGCGGGGGGGAAGGATGAGCAGTTCTTC	CASSLTAGGKDEQFF
TRBV7-3	NA	NA	TRBJ2-5	TGTGCCAGCAGCTTATCTTACATCGGACACCCAAAAGAGACCCAGTACTTC	CASSLSYIGHPKETQYF
TRBV7-2	NA	TRBD2	TRBJ2-3	TGTGCCAGCAGCTTACTAGCGGGGGTAGATACGCAGTATTTT	CASSLLAGVDTQYF
TRBV7-9	NA	TRBD1	TRBJ2-7	TGTGCCAGCAGCCGGGACAGTGGGACCTACGAGCAGTACTTC	CASSRDSGTYEQYF
TRBV6-4	NA	TRBD2	TRBJ2-1	TGTGCCAGCAGTGACTCCTACGGGGGGGCGCGTAATGAGCAGTTCTTC	CASSDSYGGARNEQFF
TRBV7-9	NA	NA	TRBJ2-5	TGTGCCAGCAGCCAGGACTGGGAGACCCAGTACTTC	CASSQDWETQYF
TRBV29-1	NA	NA	TRBJ1-2	TGCAGCGTCCTCGGGGGTGGCTACACCTTC	CSVLGGGYTF
TRBV28	NA	NA	TRBJ1-1	TGTGCCAGCAGTTTATTGTTCGTGAGGGCAGGACGAAAGACTGAAGCTTTCTTT	CASSLLFVRAGRKTEAFF
TRBV9	NA	NA	TRBJ1-2	TGTGCCAGCAGCGTCCACGGGAGCTATGGCTGCACCTTC	CASSVHGSYGCTF
TRBV7-2	NA	TRBD2	TRBJ2-1	TGTGCCAGCAGCTTTGCGGGGGGGCGGAATGAGCAGTTCTTC	CASSFAGGRNEQFF
TRBV28	NA	NA	TRBJ2-1	TGTGCCAGCAGTTTATCCTACAGGGAGTACCACAATGAGCAGTTCTTC	CASSLSYREYHNEQFF
TRBV5-1	NA	TRBD2	TRBJ2-1	TGCGCCAGCGGCGGGACTAGCGGGGTCAATGAGCAGTTCTTC	CASGGTSGVNEQFF
TRBV6-5	NA	NA	TRBJ2-2	TGTGCCAGCCGGCGTGAGACAAACACCGGGGAGCTGTTTTTT	CASRRETNTGELFF
TRBV7-2	NA	TRBD1	TRBJ1-1	TGTGCCAGCAGCCCCTCAGGGGGCGCGGAAGCTTTCTTT	CASSPSGGAEAFF
TRBV30	NA	TRBD1	TRBJ2-2	TGTGCCTGGAGTGTAGGGGGCAGGGCCTGGTCTCGGACCGGGGAGCTGTTTTTT	CAWSVGGRAWSRTGELFF
TRBV6-5	NA	NA	TRBJ2-7	TGTGCCAGCAGTTGGGACATAAAGCTCTACGAGCAGTACTTC	CASSWDIKLYEQYF
TRBV5-1	NA	TRBD2	TRBJ2-3	TGCGCCAGCAGCTTGTCTCTAGCGGGGAGGCTTTCTAGCACAGATACGCAGTATTTT	CASSLSLAGRLSSTDTQYF
TRBV5-1	NA	TRBD1	TRBJ2-5	TGCGCCAGCAGACAACAGGGGCTTCAAGAGACCCAGTACTTC	CASRQQGLQETQYF
TRBV5-1	NA	TRBD1	TRBJ2-3	TGCGCCAGCAGCTTGGCCGGACAGGCTAGCTCAAGCACAGATACGCAGTATTTT	CASSLAGQASSSTDTQYF
TRBV2	NA	TRBD2	TRBJ2-7	TGTGCCAGCAGTTCCACGACTAGCGGGGGCCCCTCCTACGAGCAGTACTTC	CASSSTTSGGPSYEQYF
TRBV7-2	once	NA	TRBJ1-5	TGTGCCAGCAGCCAAGACAGTTATCAGCCCCAGCATTTT	CASSQDSYQPQHF
TRBV29-1	few	NA	TRBJ2-1	TGCAGCGTTGAAGGGGTCAGCGACTCCTACAATGAGCAGTTCTTC	CSVEGVSDSYNEQFF
TRBV19	few	TRBD1	TRBJ2-4	TGTGCCAGTAGTATAGGACAGGGAAAAAACATTCAGTACTTC	CASSIGQGKNIQYF
TRBV4-3	once	TRBD1	TRBJ1-2	TGCGCCAGCAGCCAGACAGGGAGTTATGGCTACACCTTC	CASSQTGSYGYTF
TRBV7-2	once	NA	TRBJ2-7	TGTGCCAGCAGCTTAGTGGGGGAGGACTACGAGCAGTACTTC	CASSLVGEDYEQYF
TRBV11-2	NA	NA	TRBJ2-7	TGTGCCAGCAGCCGGGTGGAACAGGCCTACTACGAGCAGTACTTC	CASSRVEQAYYEQYF